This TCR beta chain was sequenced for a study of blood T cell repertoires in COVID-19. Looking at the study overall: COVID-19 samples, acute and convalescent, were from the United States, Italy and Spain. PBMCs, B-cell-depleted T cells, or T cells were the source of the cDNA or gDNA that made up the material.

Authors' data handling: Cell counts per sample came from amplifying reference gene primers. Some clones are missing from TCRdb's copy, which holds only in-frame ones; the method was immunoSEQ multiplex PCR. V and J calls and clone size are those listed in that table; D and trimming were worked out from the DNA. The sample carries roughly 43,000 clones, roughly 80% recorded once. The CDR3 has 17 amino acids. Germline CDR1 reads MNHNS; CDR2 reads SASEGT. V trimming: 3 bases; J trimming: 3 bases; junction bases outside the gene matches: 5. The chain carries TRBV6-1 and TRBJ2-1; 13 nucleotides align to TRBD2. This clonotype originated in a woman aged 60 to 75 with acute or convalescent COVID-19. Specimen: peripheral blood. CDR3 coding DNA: TGTGCCAGCAGTGACCCGGGACTAGCGGGGTTCTACAATGAGCAGTTCTTC. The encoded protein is CASSDPGLAGFYNEQFF.